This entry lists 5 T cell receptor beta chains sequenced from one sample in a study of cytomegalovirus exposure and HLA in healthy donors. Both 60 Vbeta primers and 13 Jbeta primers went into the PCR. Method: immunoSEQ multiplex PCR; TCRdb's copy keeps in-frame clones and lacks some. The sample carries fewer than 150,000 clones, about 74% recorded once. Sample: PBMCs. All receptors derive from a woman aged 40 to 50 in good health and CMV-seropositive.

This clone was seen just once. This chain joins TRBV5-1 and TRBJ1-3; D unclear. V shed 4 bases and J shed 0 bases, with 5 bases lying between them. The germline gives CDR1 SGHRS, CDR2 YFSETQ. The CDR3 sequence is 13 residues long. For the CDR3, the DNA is TGCGCCAGCAGCCGGGGCTCTGGAAACACCATATATTTT. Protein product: CASSRGSGNTIYF.

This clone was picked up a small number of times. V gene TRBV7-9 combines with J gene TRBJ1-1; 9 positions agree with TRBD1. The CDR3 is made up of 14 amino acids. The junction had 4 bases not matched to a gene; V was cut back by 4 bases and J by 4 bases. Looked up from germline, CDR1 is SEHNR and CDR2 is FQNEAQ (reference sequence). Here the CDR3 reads CASSSQGAGTEAFF. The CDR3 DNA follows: TGTGCCAGCAGCTCACAGGGGGCGGGCACTGAAGCTTTCTTT.

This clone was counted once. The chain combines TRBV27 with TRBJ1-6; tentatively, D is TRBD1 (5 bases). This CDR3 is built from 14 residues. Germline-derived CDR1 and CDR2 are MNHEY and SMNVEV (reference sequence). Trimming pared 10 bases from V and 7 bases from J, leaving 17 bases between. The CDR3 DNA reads TGTGCCACCCAAAGTAACAGGAACAATTCACCCCTCCACTTT. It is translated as CATQSNRNNSPLHF.

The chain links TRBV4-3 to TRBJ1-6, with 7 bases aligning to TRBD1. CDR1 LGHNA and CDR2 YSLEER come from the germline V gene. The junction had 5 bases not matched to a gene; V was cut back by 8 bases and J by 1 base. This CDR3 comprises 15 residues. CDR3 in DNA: TGCGCCAGCTCTAGACAGGGATCCTATAATTCACCCCTCCACTTT. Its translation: CASSRQGSYNSPLHF.

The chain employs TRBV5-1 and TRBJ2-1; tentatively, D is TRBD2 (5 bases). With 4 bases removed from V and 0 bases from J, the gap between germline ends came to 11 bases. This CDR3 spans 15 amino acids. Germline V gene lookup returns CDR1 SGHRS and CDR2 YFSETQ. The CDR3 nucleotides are TGCGCCAGCAGCAGCAGCGGAAGCTCCTACAATGAGCAGTTCTTC. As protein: CASSSSGSSYNEQFF.